This entry lists 30 T cell receptor beta chains sequenced from one sample in a study of PD-L1 blockade in urothelial cancer. Time point specified: pretreatment peripheral blood. Clones were read by immunoSEQ multiplex PCR, and TCRdb kept only the in-frame ones, dropping some. The profile shows roughly 130,000 clones, approximately 84% of them singletons. Source: PBMCs, taken around atezolizumab (anti-PD-L1) treatment. These receptors were collected from a man aged 50-59 years with urothelial cancer.

As DNA, the CDR3 is TGTGCCAGTAGTATCGACAGGGACTATGGCTACACCTTC. It codes for CASSIDRDYGYTF. This sequence joins TRBV19 and TRBJ1-2, with 7 bases fitting TRBD1. Trimming took 3 bases from V and 3 from J; bases not matched to a gene: 1. This CDR3 has 13 residues. Germline CDR1 is LNHDA and CDR2 is SQIVND (reference sequence).

The chain employs TRBV27 and TRBJ2-2; D perhaps matches TRBD1 (6 bases). The V gene lost 1 base and the J gene lost 4 bases, with 10 bases spanning the gap. The CDR3 totals 15 residues. CDR1 is MNHEY, CDR2 SMNVEV, per germline (reference sequence). For the CDR3, the DNA is TGTGCCAGCAGTTTATTTCAGGGGTGCACCGGGGAGCTGTTTTTT. Its protein product is CASSLFQGCTGELFF.

The chain links TRBV4-1 to TRBJ1-5, with TRBD1 matching 10 bases. CDR3 size: 17 residues. Per germline, CDR1 MGHRA and CDR2 YSYEKL. V lost 5 bases and J lost 4; bases outside the gene matches: 11. Here the CDR3 reads CASSETDRGPRNQPQHF. CDR3 sequence (DNA): TGCGCCAGCAGCGAGACTGACAGGGGGCCCCGGAATCAGCCCCAGCATTTT.

This clone has a single count. This sequence joins TRBV5-1 and TRBJ1-2; 9 nucleotides line up with TRBD1. Germline V gene lookup returns CDR1 SGHRS and CDR2 YFSETQ. CDR3 length: 13 amino acids. J lost 3 bases, V lost 7 bases, and 4 bases had no gene match. The DNA of the CDR3 is TGCGCCAGCGGGGGACAGGGTGACTATGGCTACACCTTC. It encodes CASGGQGDYGYTF.

This clone was recorded at least ten times. The rearrangement links TRBV11-2 to TRBJ2-3; the match to TRBD1 covers 9 bases. The junction had 9 bases not matched to a gene; V was cut back by 4 bases and J by 4 bases. The CDR3 spans 16 residues. CDR1 is SGHAT and CDR2 is FQNNGV in the germline V gene. DNA for the CDR3: TGTGCCAGCAGCTCCGCCGGGACAGGGAGCGCAGATACGCAGTATTTT. Its translation is CASSSAGTGSADTQYF.

The V and J genes are TRBV6-4 and TRBJ2-1, with TRBD2 identical over 7 bases. The ends lost 0 bases at V and 15 bases at J; junction bases unmatched: 8. From germline, CDR1 is MRHNA and CDR2 SNTAGT. The CDR3 is 13 amino acids. CDR3: CASSDSRESRRFF. In DNA form, the CDR3 reads TGTGCCAGCAGTGACTCGCGGGAGTCCAGGCGGTTCTTC.

The chain joins TRBV6-1 to TRBJ2-1; D is unresolved. Germline V gene sequence: CDR1 MNHNS, CDR2 SASEGT. V lost 2 bases, J lost 2 bases, and 7 bases lay in between. This CDR3 region has 14 residues. The CDR3 DNA is TGTGCCAGCAGTGAATTTTACACCTACAATGAGCAGTTCTTC. Amino acids: CASSEFYTYNEQFF.

The chain links TRBV18 to TRBJ2-2; TRBD2 matches at 8 bases. There are 16 residues in the CDR3. V lost 4 bases to trimming and J lost 1 base; unmatched junction nucleotides: 5. Germline V gene lookup returns CDR1 KGHSH and CDR2 LQKENI. The CDR3 loop is CASSLSAGGNTGELFF. In nucleotides, the CDR3 is TGTGCCAGCTCACTCTCCGCGGGGGGGAACACCGGGGAGCTGTTTTTT.

This clone was detected a few times. This chain connects TRBV19 to TRBJ2-2, with D unclear. Looked up from germline, CDR1 is LNHDA and CDR2 is SQIVND (reference sequence). There are 14 residues in the CDR3. The ends were cut back, 6 bases at V and 4 bases at J, with 12 bases in the middle. CDR3 in DNA: TGTGCCAGTAGGGGCCCCGCGCCCACCGGGGAGCTGTTTTTT. Its protein is CASRGPAPTGELFF.

The count of this clone is one. The chain joins TRBV7-9 to TRBJ2-7; D may be TRBD1 (6 bases). V was cut by 5 bases and J by 6 bases, with 14 bases left in between. CDR3 length: 13 amino acids. Germline V gene sequence: CDR1 SEHNR, CDR2 FQNEAQ (reference sequence). The DNA for the CDR3 is TGTGCCAGCAGCCCCGGGACACCCCTCGAGCAGTACTTC. Translating it yields CASSPGTPLEQYF.

The rearrangement uses TRBV5-6 and TRBJ1-3, with a possible D match to TRBD1 (5 bases). Germline V lookup: CDR1 SGHDT, CDR2 YYEEEE. This CDR3 has 14 amino acids. V was shortened by 3 bases and J by 3 bases, with 10 bases between the two germline ends. CDR3 region: CASSSRGGGNTIYF. For the CDR3, the DNA is TGTGCCAGCAGCTCAAGGGGCGGTGGAAACACCATATATTTT.

The V and J genes are TRBV15 and TRBJ2-3; a possible D gene is TRBD2 (6 bases). The CDR3 covers 16 residues. Looked up from germline, CDR1 is LNHNV and CDR2 is YYDKDF (reference sequence). V was cut by 0 bases and J by 1 base, with 11 bases left in between. CDR3 sequence reads: CATSRDSIAGTDTQYF. The CDR3 nucleotides read TGTGCCACCAGCAGAGATTCGATAGCGGGCACAGATACGCAGTATTTT.

This chain uses TRBV13 with TRBJ1-1; D is uncertain. CDR3 length: 13 amino acids. V was clipped by 5 bases and J by 1 base, with 8 bases between them. Per the germline V gene, CDR1 is PRHDT and CDR2 is FYEKMQ (reference sequence). The CDR3 DNA follows: TGTGCCAGCAGCCACCGGAGGAACACTGAAGCTTTCTTT. It specifies CASSHRRNTEAFF.

The chain links TRBV28 to TRBJ1-1, with 7 bases fitting TRBD1. The germline V gene encodes CDR1 MDHEN and CDR2 SYDVKM. V gave up 4 bases and J gave up 4 bases; unmatched junction bases: 3. CDR3 length: 13 amino acids. The CDR3 is CASSSTGFTEAFF. The CDR3 nucleotides read TGTGCCAGCAGTTCGACAGGGTTCACTGAAGCTTTCTTT. The entire variable domain, with the rest obtained from reference TRBV28 and TRBJ1-1, is as follows: DVKVTQSSRYLVKRTGEKVFLECVQDMDHENMFWYRQDPGLGLRLIYFSYDVKMKEKGDIPEGYSVSREKKERFSLILESASTNQTSMYLCASSSTGFTEAFFGQGTRLTVV.

This rearrangement joins TRBV7-9 to TRBJ1-2; D remains unclear. Trimming stripped 5 bases from V and 5 bases from J, with 18 bases between. Germline V gene data show CDR1 as SEHNR and CDR2 as FQNEAQ (reference sequence). The CDR3 has 15 amino acids. This chain's CDR3 is CASSPVRAGLYGYTF. In nucleotides, the CDR3 is TGTGCCAGCAGCCCCGTCCGCGCGGGCTTGTATGGCTACACCTTC.

This chain joins TRBV28 and TRBJ2-7; perhaps TRBD2 as D (6 bases). Deletions cut 7 bases from V and 0 bases from J, with 19 bases between. This CDR3 comprises 16 residues. The V gene's germline CDR1 is MDHEN and CDR2 SYDVKM. This chain's CDR3 is CASTTIPGLSSYEQYF. As DNA, the CDR3 is TGTGCCAGCACCACAATTCCGGGACTCAGCTCCTACGAGCAGTACTTC.

The gene calls are TRBV7-2 and TRBJ1-1; no clear D gene. Germline values: CDR1 SGHTA, CDR2 FQGNSA. The ends were cut back, 5 bases at V and 3 bases at J, with 13 bases in the middle. This CDR3 contains 14 residues. CDR3 sequence reads: CASSPRGYDTEAFF. Written as DNA, the CDR3 is TGTGCCAGCAGCCCCCGCGGGTACGACACTGAAGCTTTCTTT.

The chain is built from TRBV28 and TRBJ2-2, with D possibly matching TRBD1 (6 bases). V gave up 10 bases and J gave up 9 bases, with 27 bases separating them. This CDR3 comprises 16 residues. Germline V gene sequence: CDR1 MDHEN, CDR2 SYDVKM. The CDR3 sequence is CATSLNRDWMLRELFF. As DNA, the CDR3 is TGTGCCACCTCTCTGAACAGGGATTGGATGTTGAGGGAGCTGTTTTTT.

The V gene is TRBV28, the J gene TRBJ2-1; 11 nucleotides agree with TRBD2. Germline values: CDR1 MDHEN, CDR2 SYDVKM. Trimming at V came to 8 bases and at J to 0 bases, leaving 15 bases not matched to a gene. The CDR3 is 19 residues long. This CDR3 is CASHSLGTSGDSSYNEQFF. The CDR3, as DNA: TGTGCCAGCCACTCCTTAGGGACTAGCGGAGATAGCTCCTACAATGAGCAGTTCTTC. Based on the CDR3 plus reference TRBV28 and TRBJ2-1, the full variable domain is DVKVTQSSRYLVKRTGEKVFLECVQDMDHENMFWYRQDPGLGLRLIYFSYDVKMKEKGDIPEGYSVSREKKERFSLILESASTNQTSMYLCASHSLGTSGDSSYNEQFFGPGTRLTVL.

The chain carries TRBV20-1 and TRBJ2-1; D gene ambiguous. The CDR3 consists of 11 residues. V lost 3 bases and J 6 bases, leaving 6 bases between the germline ends. The germline V gene has CDR1 DFQATT and CDR2 SNEGSKA (reference sequence). The CDR3 reads CSASRANEQFF. The CDR3 nucleotides read TGCAGTGCTAGCCGAGCCAATGAGCAGTTCTTC.

This chain connects TRBV6-1 to TRBJ2-3; 8 nucleotides align to TRBD2. The junction had 11 bases not matched to a gene; V was cut back by 1 base and J by 2 bases. The CDR3 sequence is 18 residues long. Looked up from germline, CDR1 is MNHNS and CDR2 is SASEGT. The CDR3 region is CASSEGSSGIPITDTQYF. The DNA for the CDR3 is TGTGCCAGCAGTGAAGGGAGTAGCGGGATACCTATCACAGATACGCAGTATTTT.

CDR3 in DNA: TGTGCCAGCAGCTGGGACAGGGGCAATCAGCCCCAGCATTTT. Its translation: CASSWDRGNQPQHF. The chain employs TRBV6-5 and TRBJ1-5; 9 bases agree with TRBD1. This CDR3 comprises 14 residues. Germline CDR1 MNHEY, CDR2 SVGAGI. The V segment lost 6 bases and the J segment 2 bases; nucleotides outside the gene matches: 2.

The chain recombines TRBV19 with TRBJ2-1, with D perhaps matching TRBD1 (6 bases). The CDR3 sequence is 16 residues long. Trimming took 5 bases from V and 6 from J, leaving 20 bases between them. CDR1 and CDR2 from the germline V gene are LNHDA and SQIVND (reference sequence). CDR3 bases: TGTGCCAGTAGTTGGGTTTCGGACAGCGTATCCAATGAGCAGTTCTTC. Protein product: CASSWVSDSVSNEQFF.

This clone has a handful of counts. V usage is TRBV30 and J usage is TRBJ2-3; D remains unclear. This CDR3 has 16 residues. The germline V gene encodes CDR1 GTSNPN and CDR2 SVGIG (reference sequence). Trimming took 0 bases from V and 0 from J, leaving 13 bases between them. This CDR3 is CAWSVPWRSSTDTQYF. The CDR3 DNA reads as TGTGCCTGGAGTGTACCATGGCGGTCTAGCACAGATACGCAGTATTTT.

This chain links TRBV11-2 with TRBJ2-7, with 7 bases that match TRBD1. The trim removed 7 bases at V and 1 base at J, leaving 13 bases unmatched. CDR1 is SGHAT and CDR2 is FQNNGV in the germline V gene. The length of the CDR3 is 16 residues. The CDR3 DNA reads as TGTGCCAGCACCAAGGCAAGTGGACAGGAGTCCTACGAGCAGTACTTC. The encoded protein is CASTKASGQESYEQYF.

The rearrangement links TRBV28 to TRBJ2-1; D may be TRBD2 (5 bases). Trimming removed 3 bases from V and 3 bases from J, with 12 bases in between. The CDR3 has 15 residues. Germline V gene sequence: CDR1 MDHEN, CDR2 SYDVKM. CDR3 amino acids: CASSFGPGIYNEQFF. The CDR3 bases are TGTGCCAGCAGTTTCGGTCCGGGGATCTACAATGAGCAGTTCTTC.

The chain is built from TRBV28 and TRBJ1-5; D gene uncertain. This CDR3 has 16 amino acids. Trimming shortened V by 3 bases and J by 0 bases, and 12 bases separated the two germline ends. CDR1 is MDHEN, CDR2 SYDVKM, per germline. CDR3 protein: CASSLKTLYSNQPQHF. CDR3 in DNA: TGTGCCAGCAGTTTGAAGACACTTTATAGCAATCAGCCCCAGCATTTT.

The chain uses TRBV5-4 and TRBJ2-1; tentatively, D is TRBD1 (6 bases). Trimming removed 0 bases from V and 2 bases from J, with 9 bases in between. The CDR3 totals 15 residues. Looked up from germline, CDR1 is SGHNT and CDR2 is YYREEE (reference sequence). Written as DNA, the CDR3 is TGTGCCAGCAGCTTGGGACAGGCGACCTACAATGAGCAGTTCTTC. It encodes CASSLGQATYNEQFF.

The CDR3 loop is CSVSGTSGRDLYEQYF. CDR3 coding DNA: TGCAGCGTTTCCGGGACTAGCGGGAGGGATCTCTACGAGCAGTACTTC. The chain couples TRBV29-1 to TRBJ2-7; 16 bases fit TRBD2. In germline, CDR1 is SQVTM, CDR2 ANQGSEA. The CDR3 contains 16 residues. Trimming cost V 5 bases and J 3 bases; bases outside gene matches: 7.

V is TRBV2 and J is TRBJ2-7; D gene uncertain. Germline V CDR1 and CDR2: SNHLY, FYNNEI. The CDR3 sequence is 14 residues long. The V end was cut by 8 bases, the J end by 2 bases, with 16 bases between. CDR3 DNA: TGTGCCAGCGCAGACACCCCCGCGACCTACGAGCAGTACTTC. Residues: CASADTPATYEQYF.